The 7 T cell receptor beta chains below were found in one sample sequenced in a study of T cell responses to AZD1222 COVID-19 vaccine (dated by TCRdb to the early 2020s). The method behind the library was the immunoSEQ multiplex PCR assay. The table was pulled from immuneACCESS by TCRdb, which kept in-frame rearrangements only. Such tables lose some clones; where checked, under half of the loss comes from unresolved V genes, and the rest has no known cause. This sample lists around 160,000 clones; about 90% were detected once. The ten top clones hold 1% to 1.5% of the sample. The sample's time point, from its label and the paper: about 28 days (+/-7) after the second vaccine dose. The input for sequencing was peripheral blood, taken 28 days after the second AZD1222 dose. The receptors were sampled from an adult who received the AZD1222 COVID-19 vaccine.

This sequence joins TRBV5-1 and TRBJ2-7; D may correspond to TRBD1 or TRBD2 (5 bases each). Trimming stripped 0 bases from V and 2 bases from J, with 9 bases between. The CDR3 length is 14 residues. CDR1 is SGHRS, CDR2 YFSETQ, per germline. The CDR3 sequence is CASSLAWGTYEQYF. In nucleotides, the CDR3 is TGCGCCAGCAGCTTGGCCTGGGGGACCTACGAGCAGTACTTC.

This chain connects TRBV27 to TRBJ1-4; 7 nucleotides agree with TRBD1. The J segment lost 3 bases and the V segment lost 6 bases, leaving 4 bases of the junction unmatched. This CDR3 comprises 14 residues. Looked up from germline, CDR1 is MNHEY and CDR2 is SMNVEV (reference sequence). The CDR3 bases are TGTGCCAGCAGCGGGGGACAGCCTAATGAAAAACTGTTTTTT. Translated, it gives CASSGGQPNEKLFF.

This chain links TRBV5-3 with TRBJ2-6; 7 nucleotides agree with TRBD1. TRBV5-3 is filed as an ORF, its function uncertain. The CDR3 runs 17 residues. After removal of 4 bases from V and 0 bases from J, the junction contained 7 bases not matched to a gene. The CDR3 is CARSPGQASSGANVLTF. The CDR3 bases are TGTGCCAGAAGCCCTGGACAGGCAAGCTCTGGGGCCAACGTCCTGACTTTC.

The chain couples TRBV7-8 to TRBJ2-1; TRBD2 agrees at 9 bases. Germline V gene data show CDR1 as SGHVS and CDR2 as FQNEAQ. V trimming: 0 bases; J trimming: 3 bases; junction bases outside the gene matches: 3. This CDR3 has 16 residues. CDR3 region: CASSLAPSGIYNEQFF. The CDR3 nucleotides read TGTGCCAGCAGCTTAGCGCCTAGCGGGATCTACAATGAGCAGTTCTTC.

This chain links TRBV11-1 with TRBJ1-1; unclear D gene. Trimming left V 5 bases short and J 1 base short, with 8 bases between. The length of the CDR3 is 13 residues. CDR1 SGHAT and CDR2 FQDESV come from the germline V gene (reference sequence). The chain's CDR3 is CASSGRQNTEAFF. The CDR3 DNA reads TGTGCCAGCAGCGGAAGACAGAACACTGAAGCTTTCTTT.

The V call is TRBV10-2, the J call TRBJ1-1, with D unresolved. The CDR3 totals 15 residues. V lost 0 bases and J 1 base, leaving 9 bases between the germline ends. CDR1 and CDR2 (germline): WSHSY, SAAADI. CDR3 protein: CASSESIQSNTEAFF. CDR3 in DNA: TGCGCCAGCAGTGAGTCGATCCAGTCGAACACTGAAGCTTTCTTT.

The genes are TRBV11-3 and TRBJ2-3; 7 bases line up with TRBD1. The CDR3 sequence is 15 residues long. CDR1 and CDR2 from the germline V gene are SGHNT and YENEEA. After removal of 5 bases from V and 2 bases from J, the junction contained 7 bases not matched to a gene. CDR3: CASSQTGTFTDTQYF. The CDR3, as DNA: TGTGCCAGCAGCCAGACAGGGACCTTCACAGATACGCAGTATTTT.